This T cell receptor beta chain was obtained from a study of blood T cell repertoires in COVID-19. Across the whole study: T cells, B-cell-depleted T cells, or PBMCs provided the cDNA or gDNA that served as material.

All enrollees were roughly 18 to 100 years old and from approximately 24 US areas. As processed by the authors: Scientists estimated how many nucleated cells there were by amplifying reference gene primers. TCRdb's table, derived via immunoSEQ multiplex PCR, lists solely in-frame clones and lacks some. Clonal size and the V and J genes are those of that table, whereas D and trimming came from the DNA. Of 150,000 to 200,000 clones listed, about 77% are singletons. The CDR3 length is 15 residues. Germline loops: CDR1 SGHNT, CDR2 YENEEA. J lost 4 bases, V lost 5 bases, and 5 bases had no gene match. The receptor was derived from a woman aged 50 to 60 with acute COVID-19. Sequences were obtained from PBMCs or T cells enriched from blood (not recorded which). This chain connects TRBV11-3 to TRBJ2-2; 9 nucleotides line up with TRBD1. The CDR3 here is CASSEQGASTGELFF. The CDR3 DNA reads TGTGCCAGCAGCGAACAGGGGGCGAGCACCGGGGAGCTGTTTTTT.